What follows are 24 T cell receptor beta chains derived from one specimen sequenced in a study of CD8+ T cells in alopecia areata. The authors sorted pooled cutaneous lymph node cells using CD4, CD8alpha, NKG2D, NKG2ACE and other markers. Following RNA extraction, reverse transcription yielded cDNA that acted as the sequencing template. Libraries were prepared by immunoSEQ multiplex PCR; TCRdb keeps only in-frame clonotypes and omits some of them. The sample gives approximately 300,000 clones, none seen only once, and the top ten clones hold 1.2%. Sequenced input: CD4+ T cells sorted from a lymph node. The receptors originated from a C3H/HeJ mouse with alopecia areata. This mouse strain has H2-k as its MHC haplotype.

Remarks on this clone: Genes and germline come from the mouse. CDR3 region: CASSPLGQGAAETLYF. The DNA read from the CDR3 is TGTGCCAGCAGCCCCCTCGGACAGGGGGCGGCAGAA. The chain recombines TRBV5 with TRBJ2-3, with 11 bases matching TRBD1. The read ends 4 residues early relative to the CDR3; the germline J gene fills the gap. Germline CDR1 LGHNA, CDR2 YNLKQL (reference sequence). This CDR3 has 16 residues. V shed 4 bases and J 3 bases; nucleotides not matched to a gene: 6.

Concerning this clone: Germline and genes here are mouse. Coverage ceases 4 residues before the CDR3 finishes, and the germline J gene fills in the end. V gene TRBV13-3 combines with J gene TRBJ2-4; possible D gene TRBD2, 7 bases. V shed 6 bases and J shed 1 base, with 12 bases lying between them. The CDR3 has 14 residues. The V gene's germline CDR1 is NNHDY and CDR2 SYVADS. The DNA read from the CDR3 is TGTGCCAGCAATGGGGGGCTGCGTCAAAAC. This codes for CASNGGLRQN. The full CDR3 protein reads CASNGGLRQNTLYF.

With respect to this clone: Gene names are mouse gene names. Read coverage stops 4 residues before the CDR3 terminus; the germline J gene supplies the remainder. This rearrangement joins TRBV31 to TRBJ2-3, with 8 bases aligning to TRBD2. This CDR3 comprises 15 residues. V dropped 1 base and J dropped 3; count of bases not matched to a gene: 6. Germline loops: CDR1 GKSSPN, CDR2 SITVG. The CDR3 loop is CAWSRELGGAETLYF. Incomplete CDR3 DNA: TGTGCCTGGAGTCGGGAGCTGGGGGGCGCAGAA.

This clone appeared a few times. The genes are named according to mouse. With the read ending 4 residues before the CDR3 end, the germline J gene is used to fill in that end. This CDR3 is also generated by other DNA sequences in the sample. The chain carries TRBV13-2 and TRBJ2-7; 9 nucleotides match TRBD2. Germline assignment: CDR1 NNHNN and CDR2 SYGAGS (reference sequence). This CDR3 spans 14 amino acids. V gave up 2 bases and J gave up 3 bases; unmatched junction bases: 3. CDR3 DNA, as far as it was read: TGTGCCAGCGGTGACCCTGGGGGGGTCTAT. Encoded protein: CASGDPGGVY. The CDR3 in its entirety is CASGDPGGVYEQYF.

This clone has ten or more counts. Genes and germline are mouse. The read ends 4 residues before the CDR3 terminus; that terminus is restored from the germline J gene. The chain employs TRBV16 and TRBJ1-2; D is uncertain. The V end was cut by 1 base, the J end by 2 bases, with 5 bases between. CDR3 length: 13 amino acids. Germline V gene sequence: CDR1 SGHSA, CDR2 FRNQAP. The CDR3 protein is CASSLVGNSDYTF. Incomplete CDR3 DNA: TGTGCAAGCAGCTTAGTGGGGAACTCC.

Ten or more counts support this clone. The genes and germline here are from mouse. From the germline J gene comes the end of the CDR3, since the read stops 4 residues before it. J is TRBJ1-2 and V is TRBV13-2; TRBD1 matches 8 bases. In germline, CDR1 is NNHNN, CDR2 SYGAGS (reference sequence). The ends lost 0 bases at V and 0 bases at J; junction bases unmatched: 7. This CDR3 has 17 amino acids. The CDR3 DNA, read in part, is TGTGCCAGCGGTGATGCACTCCAGACAGGGGCAAACTCC. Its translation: CASGDALQTGANS. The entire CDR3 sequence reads CASGDALQTGANSDYTF.

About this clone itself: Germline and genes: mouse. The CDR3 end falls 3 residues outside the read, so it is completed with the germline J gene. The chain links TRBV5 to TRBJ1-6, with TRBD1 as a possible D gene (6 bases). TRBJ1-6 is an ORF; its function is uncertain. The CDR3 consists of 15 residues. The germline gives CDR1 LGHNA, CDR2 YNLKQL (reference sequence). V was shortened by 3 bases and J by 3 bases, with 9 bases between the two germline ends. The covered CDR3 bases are TGTGCCAGCAGCCACCCGGACAGCTATAATTCGCCC. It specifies CASSHPDSYNSP. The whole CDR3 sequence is CASSHPDSYNSPLYF.

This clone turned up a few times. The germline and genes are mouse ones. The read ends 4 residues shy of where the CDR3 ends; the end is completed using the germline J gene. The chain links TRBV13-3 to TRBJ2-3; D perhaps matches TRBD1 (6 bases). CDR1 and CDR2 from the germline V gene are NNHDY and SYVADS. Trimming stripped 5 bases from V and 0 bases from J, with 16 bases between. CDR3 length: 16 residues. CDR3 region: CASSRSGTTSAETLYF. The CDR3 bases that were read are TGTGCCAGCAGCCGATCCGGGACAACTAGTGCAGAA.

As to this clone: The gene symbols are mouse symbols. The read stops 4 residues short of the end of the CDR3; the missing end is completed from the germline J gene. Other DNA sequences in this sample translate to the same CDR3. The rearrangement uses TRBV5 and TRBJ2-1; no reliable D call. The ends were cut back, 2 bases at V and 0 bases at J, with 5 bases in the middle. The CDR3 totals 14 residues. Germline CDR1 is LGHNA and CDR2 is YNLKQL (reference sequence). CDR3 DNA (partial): TGTGCCAGCAGCCAACCTGGTAACTATGCT. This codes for CASSQPGNYA. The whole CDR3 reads CASSQPGNYAEQFF.

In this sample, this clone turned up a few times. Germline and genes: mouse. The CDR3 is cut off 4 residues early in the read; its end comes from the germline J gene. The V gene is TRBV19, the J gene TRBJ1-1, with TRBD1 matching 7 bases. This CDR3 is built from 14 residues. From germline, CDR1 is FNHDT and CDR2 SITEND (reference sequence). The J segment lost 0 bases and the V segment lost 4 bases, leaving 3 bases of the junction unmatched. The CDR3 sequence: CASSWDRANTEVFF. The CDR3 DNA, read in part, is TGTGCCAGCAGTTGGGACAGAGCAAACACA. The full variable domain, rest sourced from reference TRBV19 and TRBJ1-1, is GGIITQTPKFLIGQEGQKLTLKCQQNFNHDTMYWYRQDSGKGLRLIYYSITENDLQKGDLSEGYDASREKKSSFSLTVTSAQKNEMAVFLCASSWDRANTEVFFGKGTRLTVV.

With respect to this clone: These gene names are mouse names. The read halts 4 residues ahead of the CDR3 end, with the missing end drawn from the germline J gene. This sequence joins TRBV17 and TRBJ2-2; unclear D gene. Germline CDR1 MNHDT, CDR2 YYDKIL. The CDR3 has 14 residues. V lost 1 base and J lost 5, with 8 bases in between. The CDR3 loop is CASSRGQKTGQLYF. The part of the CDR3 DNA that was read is TGTGCTAGCAGTAGAGGCCAGAAAACCGGG.

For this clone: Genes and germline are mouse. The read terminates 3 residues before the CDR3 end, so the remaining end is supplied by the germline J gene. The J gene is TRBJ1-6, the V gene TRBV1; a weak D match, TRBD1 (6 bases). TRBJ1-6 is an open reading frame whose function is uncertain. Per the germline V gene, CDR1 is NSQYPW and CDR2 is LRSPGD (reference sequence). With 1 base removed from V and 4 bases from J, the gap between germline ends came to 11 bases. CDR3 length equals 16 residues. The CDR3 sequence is CTCSAASQGYNSPLYF. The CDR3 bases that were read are TGCACCTGCAGTGCAGCATCACAGGGTTATAATTCGCCC.

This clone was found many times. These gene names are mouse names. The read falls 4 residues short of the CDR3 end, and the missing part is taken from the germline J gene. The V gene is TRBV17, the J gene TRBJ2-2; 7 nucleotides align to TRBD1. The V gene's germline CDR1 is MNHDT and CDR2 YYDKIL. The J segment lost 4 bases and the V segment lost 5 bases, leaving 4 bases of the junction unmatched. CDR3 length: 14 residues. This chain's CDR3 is CASSGTESTGQLYF. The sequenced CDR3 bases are TGTGCTAGCAGTGGGACAGAGAGCACCGGG.

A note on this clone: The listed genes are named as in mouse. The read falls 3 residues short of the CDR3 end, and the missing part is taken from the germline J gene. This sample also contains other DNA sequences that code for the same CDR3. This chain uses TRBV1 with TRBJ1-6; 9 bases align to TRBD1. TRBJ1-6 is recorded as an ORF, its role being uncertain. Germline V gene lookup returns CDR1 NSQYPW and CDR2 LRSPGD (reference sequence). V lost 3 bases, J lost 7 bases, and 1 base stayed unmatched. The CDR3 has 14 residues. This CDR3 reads CTCSAGQGNSPLYF. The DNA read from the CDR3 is TGCACCTGCAGTGCGGGACAGGGAAATTCGCCC.

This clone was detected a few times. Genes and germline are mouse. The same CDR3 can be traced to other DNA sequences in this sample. CDR3 DNA (partial): TGTGCCAGCAGTGATAGGGGGAAAAGTGCAGAA. As protein: CASSDRGKSAE. The complete CDR3 sequence is CASSDRGKSAETLYF. This chain connects TRBV13-1 to TRBJ2-3, with D possibly TRBD1 on 6 matching bases. The missing CDR3 end, 4 residues past where the read stops, is filled in from the germline J gene. The V end was cut by 1 base, the J end by 0 bases, with 9 bases between. The CDR3 has 15 amino acids. Germline V gene data show CDR1 as NSHNY and CDR2 as SYGAGN.

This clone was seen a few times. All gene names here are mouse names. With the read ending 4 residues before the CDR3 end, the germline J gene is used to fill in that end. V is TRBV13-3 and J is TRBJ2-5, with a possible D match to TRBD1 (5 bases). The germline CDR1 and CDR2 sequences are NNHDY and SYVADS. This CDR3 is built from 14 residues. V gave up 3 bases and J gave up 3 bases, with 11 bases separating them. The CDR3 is CASSAEGRQDTQYF. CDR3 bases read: TGTGCCAGCAGTGCCGAGGGGAGACAAGAC.

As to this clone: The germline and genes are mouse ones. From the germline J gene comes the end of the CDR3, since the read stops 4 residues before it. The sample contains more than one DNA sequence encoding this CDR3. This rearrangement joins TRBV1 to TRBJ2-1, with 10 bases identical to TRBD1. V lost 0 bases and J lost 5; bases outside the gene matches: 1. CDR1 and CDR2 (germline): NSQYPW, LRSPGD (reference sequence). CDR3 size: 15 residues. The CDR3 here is CTCSAEGTGDAEQFF. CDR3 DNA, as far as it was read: TGCACCTGCAGTGCAGAAGGGACAGGGGATGCT.

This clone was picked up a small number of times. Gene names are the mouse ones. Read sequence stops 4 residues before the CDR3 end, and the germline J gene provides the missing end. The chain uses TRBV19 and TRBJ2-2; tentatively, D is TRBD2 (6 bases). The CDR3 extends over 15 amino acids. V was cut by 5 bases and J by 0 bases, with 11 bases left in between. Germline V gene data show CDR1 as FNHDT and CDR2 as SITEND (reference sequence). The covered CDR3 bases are TGTGCCAGCAGGTGGGGGACCGCAAACACCGGG. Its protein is CASRWGTANTG. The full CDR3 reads CASRWGTANTGQLYF.

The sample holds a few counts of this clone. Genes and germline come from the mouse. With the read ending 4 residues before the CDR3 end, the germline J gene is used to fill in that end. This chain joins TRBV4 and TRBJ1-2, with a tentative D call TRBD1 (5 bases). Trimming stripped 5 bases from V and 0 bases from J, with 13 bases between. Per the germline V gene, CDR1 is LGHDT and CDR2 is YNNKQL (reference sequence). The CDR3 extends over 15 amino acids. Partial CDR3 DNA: TGTGCCAGCAGCGATCGGACATTTGCAAACTCC. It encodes CASSDRTFANS. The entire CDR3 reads CASSDRTFANSDYTF.

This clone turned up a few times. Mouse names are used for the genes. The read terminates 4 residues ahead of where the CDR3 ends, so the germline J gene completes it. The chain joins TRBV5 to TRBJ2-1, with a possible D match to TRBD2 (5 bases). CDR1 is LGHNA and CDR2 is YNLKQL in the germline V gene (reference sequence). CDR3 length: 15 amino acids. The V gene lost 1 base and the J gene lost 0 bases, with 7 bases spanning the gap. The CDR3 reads CASSQATDNYAEQFF. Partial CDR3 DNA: TGTGCCAGCAGCCAAGCGACTGATAACTATGCT.

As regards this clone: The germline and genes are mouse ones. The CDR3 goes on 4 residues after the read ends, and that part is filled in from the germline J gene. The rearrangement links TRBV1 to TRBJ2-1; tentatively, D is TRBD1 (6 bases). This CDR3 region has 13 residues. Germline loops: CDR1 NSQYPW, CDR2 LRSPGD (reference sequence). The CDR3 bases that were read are TGCACCTGCAAGCGGGGCAGGGGCGCT. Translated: CTCKRGRGA. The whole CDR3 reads CTCKRGRGAEQFF.

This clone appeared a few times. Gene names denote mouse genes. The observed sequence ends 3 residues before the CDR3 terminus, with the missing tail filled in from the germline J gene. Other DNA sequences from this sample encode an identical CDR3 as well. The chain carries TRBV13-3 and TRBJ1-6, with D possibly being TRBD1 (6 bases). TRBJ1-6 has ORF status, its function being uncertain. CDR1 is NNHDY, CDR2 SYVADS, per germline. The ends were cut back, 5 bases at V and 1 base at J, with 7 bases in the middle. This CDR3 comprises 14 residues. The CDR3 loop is CASRGQSYNSPLYF. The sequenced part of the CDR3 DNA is TGTGCCAGCAGGGGACAATCCTATAATTCGCCC.

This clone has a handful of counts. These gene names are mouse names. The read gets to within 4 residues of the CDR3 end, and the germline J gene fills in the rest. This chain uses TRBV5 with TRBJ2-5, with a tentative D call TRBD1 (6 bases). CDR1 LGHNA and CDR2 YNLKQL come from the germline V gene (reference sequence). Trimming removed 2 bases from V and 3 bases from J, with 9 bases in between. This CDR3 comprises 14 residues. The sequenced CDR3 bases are TGTGCCAGCAGCCAACCGGGACATCAAGAC. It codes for CASSQPGHQD. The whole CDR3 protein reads CASSQPGHQDTQYF.

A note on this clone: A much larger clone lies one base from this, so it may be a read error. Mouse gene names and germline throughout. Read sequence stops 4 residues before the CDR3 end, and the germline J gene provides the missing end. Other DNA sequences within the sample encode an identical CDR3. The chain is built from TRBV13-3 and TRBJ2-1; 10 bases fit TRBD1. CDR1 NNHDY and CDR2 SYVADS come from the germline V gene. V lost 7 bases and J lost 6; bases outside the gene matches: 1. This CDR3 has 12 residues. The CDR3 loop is CASRDRGAEQFF. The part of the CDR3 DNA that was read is TGTGCCAGCCGGGACAGGGGTGCT.